A selection of T cell receptor beta chains follows, all from one sample in a study of blood T cell repertoires in COVID-19. Using immunoSEQ multiplex PCR, the repertoire was profiled, and TCRdb retains in-frame clones only, with some absent. The table records around 310,000 clones, 90% of them present only once. The material sequenced was peripheral blood. The receptor set was obtained from a woman in her thirties with COVID-19, enrolled during active disease. Each CDR3 is given with its conserved first and last residue. D genes are given only for firm matches. The size field is filled for only some rows; it gives once, few, many or a size class.

>NA|16|TRBV18|NA|TRBJ1-1
TGTGCCAGCTCACCGATTAGTAGTTCGGTGAACACTGAAGCTTTCTTT
CASSPISSSVNTEAFF
>NA|14|TRBV7-9|NA|TRBJ1-2
TGTGCCAGCAGCTTAGGCCTCCAAGCAAACGGCTACACCTTC
CASSLGLQANGYTF
>NA|14|TRBV5-1|TRBD1|TRBJ2-7
TGCGCCAGCAGCTTCTCCGACAGGGGTAACGAGCAGTACTTC
CASSFSDRGNEQYF
>NA|15|TRBV20-1|NA|TRBJ2-7
TGCAGTGCTAGTCATCCTCAGGTGGGGCCCTACGAGCAGTACTTC
CSASHPQVGPYEQYF
>NA|12|TRBV15|NA|TRBJ2-3
TGTGCCACCAGCAGAGATGGGGGCCCGCAGTATTTT
CATSRDGGPQYF
>once|14|TRBV30|NA|TRBJ2-7
TGTGCCTGGAGTGTACTTCGGGAAAATTACGAGCAGTACTTC
CAWSVLRENYEQYF
>NA|13|TRBV2|NA|TRBJ1-2
TGTGCCAGCAGCGCAGGGGCTAACTATGGCTACACCTTC
CASSAGANYGYTF
>NA|13|TRBV2|NA|TRBJ2-5
TGTGCCAGCACCCTACTTGGTCGGGAGACCCAGTACTTC
CASTLLGRETQYF
>NA|12|TRBV6-6|NA|TRBJ2-5
TGTGCCAGCAGTCGTCTACAAGAGACCCAGTACTTC
CASSRLQETQYF
>NA|16|TRBV5-4|TRBD2|TRBJ2-7
TGTGCCAGCAGCTTGGCCCCGGGACTAGCCCTCCACGAGCAGTACTTC
CASSLAPGLALHEQYF
>NA|16|TRBV29-1|TRBD2|TRBJ2-1
TGCAGCGTTGATCTCGCTGGGACTAGCGGGAACAATGAGCAGTTCTTC
CSVDLAGTSGNNEQFF
>once|14|TRBV30|NA|TRBJ2-3
TGTGCCTACAGCAGGGGATTGGGCACAGATACGCAGTATTTT
CAYSRGLGTDTQYF
>NA|16|TRBV28|NA|TRBJ2-1
TGTGCCAGCAGCCGCAAGTCAGGGGTCTCCTACAATGAGCAGTTCTTC
CASSRKSGVSYNEQFF
>once|15|TRBV6-6|TRBD1|TRBJ1-2
TGTGCCAGCAGGACCCCGGACAGGAAATGGTATGGCTACACCTTC
CASRTPDRKWYGYTF
>once|16|TRBV7-2|TRBD2|TRBJ2-1
TGTGCCAGCAGCGCGTCTAGCGGGAGGGCCTACAATGAGCAGTTCTTC
CASSASSGRAYNEQFF
>NA|14|TRBV4-1|NA|TRBJ1-1
TGCGCCAGCAGCCCCAAAGAGGGTGGCACTGAAGCTTTCTTT
CASSPKEGGTEAFF
>once|13|TRBV2|TRBD1|TRBJ1-4
TGTGCCAGCGGACAGGGAAGGGGTGAAAAACTGTTTTTT
CASGQGRGEKLFF
>NA|16|TRBV4-1|NA|TRBJ2-3
TGCGCCAGCAGCCAAGATTCATGGACAGACACAGATACGCAGTATTTT
CASSQDSWTDTDTQYF
>few|17|TRBV5-6|NA|TRBJ2-5
TGTGCCAGCAGCGGGCCTCATGGACAGCAGCACCAAGAGACCCAGTACTTC
CASSGPHGQQHQETQYF
>NA|15|TRBV7-3|TRBD1|TRBJ2-1
TGTGCCAGCAGCTCATACGGGACAGGGGGCTGGGAGCAGTTCTTC
CASSSYGTGGWEQFF
>NA|17|TRBV9|TRBD1|TRBJ2-4
TGTGCCAGCAGCGACCCTTACAGGGGAAATGGCAAAAACATTCAGTACTTC
CASSDPYRGNGKNIQYF
>NA|14|TRBV7-9|TRBD1|TRBJ2-5
TGTGCCAGCAGCTCACGACAGGGCGAGGAGACCCAGTACTTC
CASSSRQGEETQYF
>NA|15|TRBV11-2|NA|TRBJ1-5
TGTGCCAGCAGCTTAGCGGGGAGAGGGGGTCAGCCCCAGCATTTT
CASSLAGRGGQPQHF
>once|14|TRBV5-8|NA|TRBJ1-1
TGTGCCAGCAGCTTGACGCAGGGCCTGACTGAAGCTTTCTTT
CASSLTQGLTEAFF
>NA|13|TRBV5-5|TRBD1|TRBJ1-1
TGTGCCAGCAGCTTGACAGGGGAGACTGAAGCTTTCTTT
CASSLTGETEAFF
>NA|16|TRBV4-2|TRBD1|TRBJ2-7
TGTGCCAGCAGCCACCCCGCCCCGGGACAGGGGAACGAGCAGTACTTC
CASSHPAPGQGNEQYF
>NA|14|TRBV7-9|NA|TRBJ1-5
TGTGCCAGCAGCTTCGGGGGAGTAGCCCAGCCCCAGCATTTT
CASSFGGVAQPQHF
>NA|14|TRBV6-5|NA|TRBJ1-5
TGTGCCAGCAGTTTTCAAGGGGGAAATCAGCCCCAGCATTTT
CASSFQGGNQPQHF
>NA|15|TRBV28|NA|TRBJ2-1
TGTGCCAGCAGTTTGTGGGGAATAGGGGTAAATGAGCAGTTCTTC
CASSLWGIGVNEQFF
>NA|12|TRBV6-5|NA|TRBJ1-1
TGTGCCAGCAGCACTGGGAACACTGAAGCTTTCTTT
CASSTGNTEAFF
>NA|15|TRBV12-2|NA|TRBJ2-1
TGTGCAAGTCGCTTTCACAGGGAGTCCTACAATGAGCAGTTCTTC
CASRFHRESYNEQFF
>NA|15|TRBV5-6|NA|TRBJ2-3
TGTGCCAGCAGCATAGCCCAACCCGAGGAAGATACGCAGTATTTT
CASSIAQPEEDTQYF
>NA|16|TRBV9|TRBD1|TRBJ1-3
TGTGCCAGCAGCGCTGGACAGGGGTTCTCTGGAAACACCATATATTTT
CASSAGQGFSGNTIYF
>few|13|TRBV18|NA|TRBJ1-1
TGTGCCAGCTCACCACGGACATTCACTGAAGCTTTCTTT
CASSPRTFTEAFF
>few|16|TRBV2|TRBD1|TRBJ2-6
TGTGCCAGCAGTGAGGGACAGGGAAATGGGGCCAACGTCCTGACTTTC
CASSEGQGNGANVLTF
>NA|14|TRBV9|NA|TRBJ1-1
TGTGCCAGCAGCGTAGATCTAGGAAACACTGAAGCTTTCTTT
CASSVDLGNTEAFF
>NA|14|TRBV6-5|NA|TRBJ1-1
TGTGCCAGCAGGGGGGGGTGGATGAACACTGAAGCTTTCTTT
CASRGGWMNTEAFF
>NA|14|TRBV4-1|TRBD1|TRBJ1-4
TGCGCCAGCAGCCGGACAGGGGTTTACGAAAAACTGTTTTTT
CASSRTGVYEKLFF
>NA|14|TRBV4-3|TRBD2|TRBJ2-3
TGCGCCAGCAGCACCGGACTAGCGGAGTATACGCAGTATTTT
CASSTGLAEYTQYF
>NA|12|TRBV5-1|NA|TRBJ1-1
TGCGCCAGCAGCTTGGGGGCGGGAGAAGCTTTCTTT
CASSLGAGEAFF